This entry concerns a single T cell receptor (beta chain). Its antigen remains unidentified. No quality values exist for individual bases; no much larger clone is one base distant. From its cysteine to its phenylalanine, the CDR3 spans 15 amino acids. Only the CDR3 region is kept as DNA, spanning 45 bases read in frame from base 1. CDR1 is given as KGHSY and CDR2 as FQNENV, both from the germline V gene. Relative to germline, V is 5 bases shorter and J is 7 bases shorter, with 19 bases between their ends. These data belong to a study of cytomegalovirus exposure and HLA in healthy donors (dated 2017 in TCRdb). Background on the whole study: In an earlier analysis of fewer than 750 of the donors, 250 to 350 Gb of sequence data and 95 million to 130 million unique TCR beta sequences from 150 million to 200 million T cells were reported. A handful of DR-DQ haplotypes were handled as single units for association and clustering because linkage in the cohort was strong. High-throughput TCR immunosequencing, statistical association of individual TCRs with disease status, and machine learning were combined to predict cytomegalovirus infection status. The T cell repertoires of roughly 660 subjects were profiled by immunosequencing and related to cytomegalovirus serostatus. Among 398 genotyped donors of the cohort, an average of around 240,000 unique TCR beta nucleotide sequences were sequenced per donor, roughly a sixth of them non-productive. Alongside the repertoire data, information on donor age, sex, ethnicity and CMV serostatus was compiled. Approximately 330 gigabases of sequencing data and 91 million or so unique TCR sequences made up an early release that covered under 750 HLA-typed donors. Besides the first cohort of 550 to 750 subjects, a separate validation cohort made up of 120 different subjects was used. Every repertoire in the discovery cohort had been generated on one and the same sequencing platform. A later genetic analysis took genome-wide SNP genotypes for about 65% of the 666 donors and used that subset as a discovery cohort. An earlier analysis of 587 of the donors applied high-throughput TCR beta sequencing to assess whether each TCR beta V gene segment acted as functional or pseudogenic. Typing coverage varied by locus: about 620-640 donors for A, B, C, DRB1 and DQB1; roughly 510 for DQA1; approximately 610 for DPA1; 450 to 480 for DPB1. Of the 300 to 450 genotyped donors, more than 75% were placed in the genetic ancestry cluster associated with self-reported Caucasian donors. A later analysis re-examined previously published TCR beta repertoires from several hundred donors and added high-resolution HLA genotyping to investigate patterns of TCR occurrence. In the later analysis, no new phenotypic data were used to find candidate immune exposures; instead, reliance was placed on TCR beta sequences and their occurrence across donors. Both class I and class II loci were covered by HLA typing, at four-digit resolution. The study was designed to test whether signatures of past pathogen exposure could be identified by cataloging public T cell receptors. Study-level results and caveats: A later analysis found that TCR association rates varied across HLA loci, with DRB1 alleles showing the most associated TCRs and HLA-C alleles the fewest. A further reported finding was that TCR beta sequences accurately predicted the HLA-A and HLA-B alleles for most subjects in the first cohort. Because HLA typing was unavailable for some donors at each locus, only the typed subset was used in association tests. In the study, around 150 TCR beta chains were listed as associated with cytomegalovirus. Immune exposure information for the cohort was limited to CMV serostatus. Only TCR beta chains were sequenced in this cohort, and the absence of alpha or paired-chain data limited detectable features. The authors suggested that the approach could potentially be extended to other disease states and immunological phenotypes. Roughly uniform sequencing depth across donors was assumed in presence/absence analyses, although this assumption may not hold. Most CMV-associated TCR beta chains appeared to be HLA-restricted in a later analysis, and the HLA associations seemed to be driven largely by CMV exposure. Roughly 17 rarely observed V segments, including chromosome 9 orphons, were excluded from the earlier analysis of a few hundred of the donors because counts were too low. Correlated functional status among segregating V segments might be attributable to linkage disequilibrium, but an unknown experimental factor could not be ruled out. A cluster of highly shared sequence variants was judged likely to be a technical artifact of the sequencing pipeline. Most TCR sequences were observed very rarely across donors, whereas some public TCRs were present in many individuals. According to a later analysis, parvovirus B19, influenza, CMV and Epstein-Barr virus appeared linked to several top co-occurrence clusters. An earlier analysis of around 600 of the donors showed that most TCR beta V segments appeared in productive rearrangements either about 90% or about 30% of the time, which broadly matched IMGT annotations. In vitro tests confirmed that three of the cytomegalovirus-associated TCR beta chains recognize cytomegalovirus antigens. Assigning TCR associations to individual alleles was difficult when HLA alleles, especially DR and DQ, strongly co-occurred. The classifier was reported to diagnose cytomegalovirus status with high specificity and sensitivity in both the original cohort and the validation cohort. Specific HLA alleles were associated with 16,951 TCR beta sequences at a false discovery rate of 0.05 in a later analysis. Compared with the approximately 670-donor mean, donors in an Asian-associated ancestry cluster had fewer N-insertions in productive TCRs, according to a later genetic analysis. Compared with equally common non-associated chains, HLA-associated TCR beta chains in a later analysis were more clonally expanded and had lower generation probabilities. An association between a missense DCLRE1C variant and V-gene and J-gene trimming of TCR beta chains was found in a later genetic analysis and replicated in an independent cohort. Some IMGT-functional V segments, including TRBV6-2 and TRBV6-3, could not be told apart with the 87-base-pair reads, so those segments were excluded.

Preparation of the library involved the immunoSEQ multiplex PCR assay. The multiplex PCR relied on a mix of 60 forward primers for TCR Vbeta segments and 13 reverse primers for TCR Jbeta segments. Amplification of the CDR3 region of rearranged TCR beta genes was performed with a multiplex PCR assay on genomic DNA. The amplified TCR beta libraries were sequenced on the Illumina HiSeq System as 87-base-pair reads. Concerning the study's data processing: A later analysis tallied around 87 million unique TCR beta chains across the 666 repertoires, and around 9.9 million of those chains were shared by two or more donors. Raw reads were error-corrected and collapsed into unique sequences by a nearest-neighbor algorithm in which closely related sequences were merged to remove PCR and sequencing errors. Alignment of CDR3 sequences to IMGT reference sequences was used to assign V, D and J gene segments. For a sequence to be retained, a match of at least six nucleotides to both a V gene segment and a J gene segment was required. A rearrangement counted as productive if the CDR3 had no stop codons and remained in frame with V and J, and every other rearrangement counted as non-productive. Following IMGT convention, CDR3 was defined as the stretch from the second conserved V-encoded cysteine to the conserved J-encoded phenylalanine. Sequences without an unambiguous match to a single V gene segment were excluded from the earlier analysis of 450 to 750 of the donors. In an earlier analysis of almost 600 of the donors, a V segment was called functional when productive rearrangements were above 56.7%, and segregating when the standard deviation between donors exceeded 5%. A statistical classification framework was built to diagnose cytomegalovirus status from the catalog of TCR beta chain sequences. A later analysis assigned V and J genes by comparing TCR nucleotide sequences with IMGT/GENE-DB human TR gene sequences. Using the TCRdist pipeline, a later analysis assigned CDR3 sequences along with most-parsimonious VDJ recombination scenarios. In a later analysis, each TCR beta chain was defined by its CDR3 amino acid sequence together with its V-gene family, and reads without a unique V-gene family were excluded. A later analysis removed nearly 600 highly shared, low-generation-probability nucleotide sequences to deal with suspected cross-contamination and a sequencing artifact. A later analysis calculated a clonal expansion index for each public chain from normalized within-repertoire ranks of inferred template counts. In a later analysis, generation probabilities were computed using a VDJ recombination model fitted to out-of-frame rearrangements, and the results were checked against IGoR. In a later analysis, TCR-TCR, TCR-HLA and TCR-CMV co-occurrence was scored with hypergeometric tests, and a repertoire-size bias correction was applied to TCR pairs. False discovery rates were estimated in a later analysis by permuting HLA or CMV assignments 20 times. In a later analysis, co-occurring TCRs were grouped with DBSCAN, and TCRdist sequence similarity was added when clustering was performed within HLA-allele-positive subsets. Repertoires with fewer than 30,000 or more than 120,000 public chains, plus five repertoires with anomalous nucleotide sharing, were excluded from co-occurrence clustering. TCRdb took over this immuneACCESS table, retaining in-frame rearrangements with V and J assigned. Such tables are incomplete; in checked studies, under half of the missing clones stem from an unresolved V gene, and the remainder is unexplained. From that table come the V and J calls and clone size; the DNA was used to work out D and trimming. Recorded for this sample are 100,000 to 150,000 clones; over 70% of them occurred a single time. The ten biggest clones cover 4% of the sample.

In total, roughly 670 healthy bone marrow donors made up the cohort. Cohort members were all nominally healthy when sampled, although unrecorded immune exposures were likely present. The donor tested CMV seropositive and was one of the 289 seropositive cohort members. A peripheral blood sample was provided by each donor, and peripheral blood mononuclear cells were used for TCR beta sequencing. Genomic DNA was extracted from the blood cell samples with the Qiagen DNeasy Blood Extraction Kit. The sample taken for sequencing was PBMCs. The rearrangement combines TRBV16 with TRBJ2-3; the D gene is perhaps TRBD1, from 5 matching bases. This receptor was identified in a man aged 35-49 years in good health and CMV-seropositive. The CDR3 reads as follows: CASSSRQGTTNTQYF. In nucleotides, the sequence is TGTGCCAGCAGCTCCCGCCAGGGTACCACGAATACGCAGTATTTT.